This T cell receptor beta chain was identified in a study of cytomegalovirus exposure and HLA in healthy donors. Study as a whole: There were some 380 genotyped donors. Of these, 81% fell in the genetic ancestry cluster associated with self-reported Caucasian donors. Overall study findings and caveats: Later on, a genetic analysis was performed. It linked a missense variant in DCLRE1C with V- and J-gene trimming of TCR beta.

Trimming pared 4 bases from V and 0 bases from J, leaving 15 bases between. This CDR3 is built from 16 residues. CDR1 and CDR2 (germline): LGHNA, YNFKEQ. In the PCR, 60 Vbeta and 13 Jbeta primers were used. Assay: immunoSEQ multiplex PCR; the TCRdb copy retains only in-frame clones and omits some. The sample holds about 140,000 clones, just under 85% seen once. There are a few counts of this clone. What it binds is not known. The J gene is TRBJ1-1, the V gene TRBV4-2, with D maybe TRBD1 (6 bases). What was sequenced was PBMCs. The TCR was taken from a man younger than 40 in good health and CMV-seropositive. The CDR3: CASSPEETGMNTEAFF. CDR3 DNA: TGTGCCAGCAGCCCTGAAGAGACAGGCATGAACACTGAAGCTTTCTTT.